Each of the 6 T cell receptor beta chains below was sequenced from the same sample in a study of Graves' ophthalmopathy and Graves' hyperthyroidism. As the template, RNA transcripts were used to amplify TCR beta CDR3 regions. The first-round RT-PCR employed HTBI primers together with the Qiagen OneStep RT-PCR kit. A multiplex PCR was then performed as the second round. TCRdb fed the multiplex PCR reads into MiXCR, producing one record per CDR3 protein. Of about 210,000 distinct CDR3 sequences in the sample, roughly 29% are singletons; the top ten hold approximately 8.2%. The sequencing sample was made of peripheral blood. The origin of the receptors is a man between 50 and 59 years old with Graves' ophthalmopathy.

This clonotype was recorded at least ten times. The CDR3 region is CASSVGAYYEQYF. DNA of the CDR3: TGTGCCAGCAGTGTAGGGGCCTACTACGAGCAGTACTTC. The chain combines TRBV6-1 with TRBJ2-7; D perhaps matches TRBD1 (5 bases). Germline CDR1 reads MNHNS; CDR2 reads SASEGT. Trimming pared 4 bases from V and 3 bases from J, leaving 10 bases between. The length of the CDR3 is 13 residues.

This clonotype came up a few times. The genes are TRBV6-1 and TRBJ2-7, with 9 positions matching TRBD1. The CDR3 totals 14 residues. Per the germline V gene, CDR1 is MNHNS and CDR2 is SASEGT. V shed 6 bases, J shed 3 bases, and the junction held 6 bases outside the gene matches. CDR3 protein: CASSRTGVNYEQYF. As DNA, the CDR3 is TGTGCCAGCAGCCGGACAGGGGTCAACTACGAGCAGTACTTC.

This clonotype has only one observation. The chain has TRBV28 and TRBJ1-2, with 9 positions matching TRBD1. Germline V gene lookup returns CDR1 MDHEN and CDR2 SYDVKM. CDR3 length: 16 amino acids. Germline trimming cut 6 bases from V and 5 bases from J; bases unmatched to any gene: 13. The CDR3: CASRLGTGKRRYGYTF. The CDR3 DNA reads as TGTGCCAGCAGACTAGGGACAGGGAAACGAAGGTATGGCTACACCTTC.

The sample holds many counts of this clonotype. The rearrangement links TRBV25-1 to TRBJ2-2; possibly TRBD1 or TRBD2 for D (5 bases each). Between the trimmed V and J ends, which lost 6 bases and 4 bases, there was a span of 18 bases. The CDR3 has 16 amino acids. CDR1 and CDR2 from the germline V gene are MGHDK and SYGVNS. The CDR3 is CASRAPGAQGTGELFF. DNA of the CDR3: TGTGCCAGCAGGGCCCCCGGGGCGCAAGGCACCGGGGAGCTGTTTTTT. The entire variable domain, with the rest obtained from reference TRBV25-1 and TRBJ2-2, is as follows: EADIYQTPRYLVIGTGKKITLECSQTMGHDKMYWYQQDPGMELHLIHYSYGVNSTEKGDLSSESTVSRIRTEHFPLTLESARPSHTSQYLCASRAPGAQGTGELFFGEGSRLTVL.

This clonotype was seen ten or more times. The CDR3 protein is CASSDIEAFF. The CDR3 DNA follows: TGTGCCAGCAGTGATATTGAAGCTTTCTTT. V gene TRBV25-1 combines with J gene TRBJ1-1; no definite D call. Germline values: CDR1 MGHDK, CDR2 SYGVNS. The V end was cut by 3 bases, the J end by 7 bases, with 3 bases between. The CDR3 sequence is 10 residues long.

This clonotype was seen repeatedly, ten times or more. The chain couples TRBV4-1 to TRBJ1-1; possibly TRBD1 for D (6 bases). The CDR3 has 13 amino acids. V shed 5 bases and J shed 3 bases, with 10 bases lying between them. In germline, CDR1 is MGHRA, CDR2 YSYEKL. The CDR3 DNA is TGCGCCAGCAGCTCTGGGGGCTACACTGAAGCTTTCTTT. It specifies CASSSGGYTEAFF.